What follows describes a single T cell receptor (beta chain). It has no known antigen specificity. One base away there is no much larger clone; base qualities are not given. This sample is drawn from a study of blood T cell repertoires in COVID-19 (dated by TCRdb to 2020 to 2021). Study-wide context: Samples from collaborators originated in the United States, Italy and Spain and spanned both the acute and convalescent phases of COVID-19. The prospective study material was composed of cDNA or gDNA derived from T cells, B-cell-depleted T cells, or PBMCs. The dataset comprised deeply sampled blood TCRbeta repertoires from subjects exposed to, actively infected with, or recovered from COVID-19. The repertoires were made available in a free public database intended to serve as a resource for research on the immune response to SARS-CoV-2. Samples were obtained from the ongoing ImmuneRACE study (first 160 participants) and from approximately 1,200 subjects provided by 6 global collaborators. The sample metadata nearly always contained a de-identified subject ID, COVID-19 status, age in years and sex. HLA class I and class II types, where available, came from metadata supplied by the sample provider rather than from assay-based typing. On the study overall, not on this receptor specifically: The quantity of clinical and demographic metadata differed by source and by participant and was supplied without curation.

The immunoSEQ Assay, a bias-controlled multiplex PCR, was used to amplify TCRbeta CDR3 regions from genomic DNA. Processing in the source paper ran as follows. The number of nucleated cells in each sample was estimated from the amplification of reference gene primers within the assay. To quantify the absolute abundance of each unique TCRbeta CDR3 rearrangement, sequence reads were collapsed and filtered. Productive Simpson clonality was computed per sample as the square root of Simpson's diversity index over productive rearrangements. Imported from immuneACCESS, the table was reduced by TCRdb to in-frame sequences with V and J called. These copies leave out some clones; in studies compared against another copy, an unresolved V gene accounts for under half, and the cause of the remainder is not known. V and J calls and clone size are given by that table; D and trimming were obtained from the DNA. Counted in this sample were roughly 360,000 clones; 81% of them appeared once. The ten biggest clones cover 1.1% of the sample.

The CDR3 has 16 amino acids, counting the end cysteine and phenylalanine. Just the 48-base CDR3 DNA is kept, in frame starting at base 1. The germline V gene gives CDR1 as SGHTA and CDR2 as FQGNSA. Trimming removed 5 bases from V and 0 bases from J, leaving 17 bases between the germline ends. The collaborating institutions used their own protocols to collect whole blood in K2EDTA tubes. For TCRbeta analysis, collaborators shipped samples in one of three forms: frozen whole blood, isolated PBMCs, or DNA extracted from either of those sample types. The V and J segments used are TRBV7-2 and TRBJ2-7, and possibly TRBD2, on 6 matching bases. What was sequenced was peripheral blood. The clonotype originates from a human donor with acute or convalescent COVID-19. The donor label of this sample is uncertain. The encoded CDR3 is CASSRTGTHNSYEQYF. The DNA reads as follows: TGTGCCAGCAGCAGAACCGGGACTCACAACTCCTACGAGCAGTACTTC.